The source of this T cell receptor beta chain is a study of Ad26.COV2.S vaccination and SARS-CoV-2 variants. Regarding this clone: The sample carries other DNA sequences with the same CDR3.

Indicated treatment: approximately 18 received Ad26.COV2.S at low or high dose, single or two shots; about 5 received placebo; per-sample allocation not given. The samples were gathered on day 63 after the first injection of vaccine or placebo. An adult of 18-55 years in Boston served as donor. The V gene's germline CDR1 is MNHEY and CDR2 SVGAGI. This CDR3 has 15 amino acids. Trimming took 0 bases from V and 3 from J; bases not matched to a gene: 2. Some clones are missing from TCRdb's copy, which holds only in-frame ones; the method was immunoSEQ multiplex PCR. The sample holds 300,000 to 450,000 clones, 80% to 90% seen once.

The sample here was peripheral blood, taken in a trial of Ad26.COV2.S vaccine versus placebo. The origin of this receptor is a person between 18 and 65 years old who received the Ad26.COV2.S COVID-19 vaccine or a placebo. The chain uses TRBV6-5 and TRBJ2-7; 10 bases align to TRBD1. CDR3 sequence (DNA): TGTGCCAGCAGTTACTCAGGGACAGGGGACTACGAGCAGTACTTC. Residues: CASSYSGTGDYEQYF.